This T cell receptor (beta chain) was observed in a study of T cells in Graves' hyperthyroidism and ophthalmopathy (dated 2019 in TCRdb). Looking at the study overall: Peripheral blood samples were taken at the time of initial diagnosis, prior to any treatment. The paper describes TCR Vbeta CDR3 sequencing of around 140 peripheral blood samples, made up of 40 to 45 ophthalmopathy patients, some 76 hyperthyroidism patients and around 17 progressor patients. To identify TCR V-J signatures that set the groups apart, the researchers used a discovery cohort of roughly 100 patients, made up of 43 with Graves' ophthalmopathy and 57 with stable Graves' hyperthyroidism. After sampling, hyperthyroidism patients received methimazole starting at 30 mg daily, and ophthalmopathy patients received high-dose intravenous methylprednisolone. Thyroid tissue and blood T-cell repertoires from six Graves' hyperthyroidism patients were also compared in the study. The 75 to 100 discovery patients were divided at random into training and test sets in a 7:3 ratio. Prospective prediction of ophthalmopathy was tested in an independent validation cohort of approximately 19 hyperthyroidism patients and approximately 17 patients who later progressed to ophthalmopathy. What the research found in general, with its limitations: Sample size was not statistically predetermined, and investigators were not blinded to group allocation. A model built on a 13 V-J signature distinguished ophthalmopathy from stable hyperthyroidism, reaching approximately 89% sensitivity and around 81% specificity in cross-validation and 80%/75% in testing. In validation, the model predicted progression to ophthalmopathy with approximately 70% sensitivity and 72.22% specificity, a median of around 6.6 months before onset. Blood samples also contained most of the expanded thyroid clonotypes (frequency above 0.001), which suggests that blood repertoires may reflect thyroid immune responses.

The CDR3 starts with the cysteine, ends with the phenylalanine, and has 23 residues. CDR3 DNA is the only sequence kept; it has 69 bases, read in frame from the first base. Based on the germline V gene, the CDR1 and CDR2 sequences are MDHEN and SYDVKM. V loses 2 bases, J loses 3 bases, and the germline ends lie 36 bases apart. The TCR beta CDR3 regions were amplified from the RNA transcripts. For the first round of RT-PCR on the TCR CDR3, the HTBI primer set was used together with the Qiagen OneStep RT-PCR kit. A second multiplex PCR round built the libraries, followed by size selection and purification. Sequencing of the libraries was done on an Illumina HiSeq2000 using paired-end 100 bp reads. On the study's bioinformatics: Raw data were processed with SOAPnuke, discarding reads with adapters, uncalled bases, mean Phred below 15, or no exact constant-primer or identifier match. High-quality paired reads were merged with COPE v1.2.5, and unique nucleotide sequences were defined as clonotypes. Clonotypes were aligned to IMGT TRBV, TRBD and TRBJ reference segments using MiTCR v1.1. The analysis included only V-J combinations with a frequency above 0.0001, which together covered over 98% of the repertoires. The TCS score was defined as the ratio of F50 (clonal expansion) to E x V (chaos), calculated using BLOSUM62-based TCRdist between CDR3 peptides within each V-J. Welch's t-statistics and random forest reduced just over 500 V-J features to 10 to 15, which were used in a naive Bayes classifier (R e1071). TCRdb trimmed the raw reads at Q25, called clones with MiXCR and kept productive beta chains. Every entry covers one CDR3 protein and lists the most common genes and DNA from its rows. TCRdb's processing, not the study's, gives the V and J calls here. This sample gives about 180,000 distinct CDR3 sequences in total; roughly 10% of them show up just once. The leading ten clones occupy approximately 20% of the sample.

This clonotype was picked up many times. Its cognate antigen has yet to be identified. There are no base qualities to consult, and no much larger clone falls within one base. Hyperthyroidism patients were newly diagnosed, with disease duration under 2 months, and aged 18 to 65 years. Patients with uncontrolled infections, other autoimmune diseases, pregnancy or lactation were excluded. Diagnoses were based on clinical symptoms, serum thyroxine and TRAb, thyroid ultrasound and orbital computed tomography. For progressor patients, blood was drawn at the first diagnosis of hyperthyroidism, before any ophthalmopathy symptoms had appeared. PBMCs were isolated from about 10 ml of fresh peripheral blood by Ficoll-Paque density gradient centrifugation. Progressor patients were initially diagnosed with Graves' hyperthyroidism and developed ophthalmopathy during follow-up. Total RNA was extracted using Trizol reagent, and RNA quality was assessed on an Agilent 2100 Bioanalyzer.

This chain joins TRBV28 to TRBJ2-3; a weak D assignment points to TRBD1 (6 bases agree). The sample was blood. The receptor was derived from a woman aged 18-35 years with Graves' hyperthyroidism that later progressed to Graves' ophthalmopathy. The CDR3 has the sequence CASSLPPPGLEGGLTTKTDTQYF. The bases read TGTGCCAGCAGTTTACCCCCCCCCGGTCTCGAAGGGGGTCTCACAACTAAGACAGATACGCAGTATTTT.